This T cell receptor (beta chain) comes out of a study of early T cells in non-severe SARS-CoV-2 infection. Study background: Sequencing of unsorted whole blood was done on bulk RNA, leaving chains unpaired.

Individual cDNA molecules carried attached unique molecular identifiers. TCRdb re-derived calls from the 5' RACE reads in MiXCR, one entry per CDR3 protein. This table holds tens of thousands of distinct CDR3 sequences, 8% found once. Study observations and caveats: Reliance on VDJdb matching favored anti-spike CD8 responses; private and CD4 specificities were missed.

This CDR3 has 16 amino acids. V trimming: 6 bases; J trimming: 5 bases; junction bases outside the gene matches: 12. Germline V lookup: CDR1 SGHVS, CDR2 FNYEAQ. About this clonotype: The antigen is not known.

The sequenced sample consisted of whole blood. The chain uses TRBV7-6 and TRBJ2-5; 10 bases align to TRBD1. The receptor's source is an adult who was a healthcare worker with PCR-confirmed SARS-CoV-2 infection or an uninfected control (not recorded which). DNA for the CDR3: TGTGCCAGCAGGAAAGACAGGGGGCGCGGGATGGAGACCCAGTACTTC. As protein: CASRKDRGRGMETQYF.